A selection of T cell receptor beta chains follows, all from one sample in a study of molecular identifiers for immune sequencing clone quantification. TCRdb reanalysed the PCR reads using MiXCR and keeps one entry per CDR3 protein. This table holds about 510,000 distinct CDR3 sequences, 20% to 25% found once. Input material: naive CD8+ T cells from blood, with Jurkat cell RNA spiked in. These receptors all stem from a human donor in good health. Some libraries in this study had Jurkat cell RNA spiked in. CDR3s include the opening cysteine and the closing phenylalanine or tryptophan. The D gene is left open where the match is weak. Some rows mark clone size as missing; the rest say once, few, many or name a class of expanded clone.

v_gene: TRBV20-1; j_gene: TRBJ1-1; d_gene: NA; abundance: many; CDR3nt: TGCAGTGCTAGAATCGCCATGAACACTGAAGCTTTCTTT; CDR3aa: CSARIAMNTEAFF
v_gene: TRBV20-1; j_gene: TRBJ2-2; d_gene: NA; abundance: many; CDR3nt: TGCAGTGCAAGGGGGGCGACCGGGGAGCTGTTTTTT; CDR3aa: CSARGATGELFF
v_gene: TRBV20-1; j_gene: TRBJ2-5; d_gene: TRBD1; abundance: many; CDR3nt: TGCAGTGCCAGGGGGAGCGGCCAAGAGACCCAGTACTTC; CDR3aa: CSARGSGQETQYF
v_gene: TRBV12-3/TRBV12-4; j_gene: TRBJ2-7; d_gene: NA; abundance: NA; CDR3nt: TGTGCCAGCAGTTCCCCCCTCGGGCAGTACTTC; CDR3aa: CASSSPLGQYF
v_gene: TRBV9; j_gene: TRBJ2-7; d_gene: NA; abundance: NA; CDR3nt: TGTGCCAGCAGCGTCACAGGGTTAAGCTACGAGCAGTACTTC; CDR3aa: CASSVTGLSYEQYF
v_gene: TRBV9; j_gene: TRBJ2-1; d_gene: NA; abundance: NA; CDR3nt: TGTGCCAGCAGCCCCTCCGGGACGGGGTACAATGAGCAGTTCTTC; CDR3aa: CASSPSGTGYNEQFF
v_gene: TRBV2; j_gene: TRBJ2-7; d_gene: NA; abundance: NA; CDR3nt: TGTGCCAGCAGTGCAGGGGCCCCCGAGGAGCAGTACTTC; CDR3aa: CASSAGAPEEQYF
v_gene: TRBV7-6; j_gene: TRBJ2-6; d_gene: NA; abundance: many; CDR3nt: TGTGCCAGCAGCTTAGGACAGAGCTTCTCTGGGGCCAACGTCCTGACTTTC; CDR3aa: CASSLGQSFSGANVLTF
v_gene: TRBV11-3; j_gene: TRBJ2-3; d_gene: TRBD2; abundance: NA; CDR3nt: TGTGCCAGCACCCAAACTAGCGGGGGCCGGCGGGGGTTCACAGATGCGCAGTATTTT; CDR3aa: CASTQTSGGRRGFTDAQYF
v_gene: TRBV4-1; j_gene: TRBJ2-3; d_gene: TRBD1; abundance: NA; CDR3nt: TGCGCCAGCAGCCACCGACAGGGGAGAAGTGGGGATACGCAGTATTTT; CDR3aa: CASSHRQGRSGDTQYF
v_gene: TRBV5-5; j_gene: TRBJ1-1; d_gene: NA; abundance: few; CDR3nt: TGTGCCAGCAGCTCCTGGGACGACGGGGGCACTGAAGCTTTCTTT; CDR3aa: CASSSWDDGGTEAFF
v_gene: TRBV6-5; j_gene: TRBJ2-7; d_gene: TRBD1; abundance: many; CDR3nt: TGTGCCAGCAGTTACTCGTATCAGGGGGCCTACGAGCAGTACTTC; CDR3aa: CASSYSYQGAYEQYF
v_gene: TRBV28; j_gene: TRBJ2-5; d_gene: TRBD2; abundance: NA; CDR3nt: TGTGCCAGCAGCCTACTTAGCGGGCCGCAAGAGACCCAGTACTTC; CDR3aa: CASSLLSGPQETQYF
v_gene: TRBV7-8; j_gene: TRBJ2-1; d_gene: NA; abundance: many; CDR3nt: TGTGCCAGCAGCCCCTCGGGGGCCCTCTACAATGAGCAGTTCTTC; CDR3aa: CASSPSGALYNEQFF
v_gene: TRBV4-3; j_gene: TRBJ2-7; d_gene: TRBD1; abundance: many; CDR3nt: TGCGCCAGCAGCCATGGGACAGGGATCCACGAGCAGTACTTC; CDR3aa: CASSHGTGIHEQYF
v_gene: TRBV29-1; j_gene: TRBJ2-7; d_gene: NA; abundance: many; CDR3nt: TGCAGCGTTGCCGACTCAGAAGAGCAGTACTTC; CDR3aa: CSVADSEEQYF
v_gene: TRBV7-6; j_gene: TRBJ2-5; d_gene: TRBD2; abundance: few; CDR3nt: TGTGCCAGCAGCTTAGATGCGGGCGGGAGGTTCCCAGAGACCCAGTACTTC; CDR3aa: CASSLDAGGRFPETQYF
v_gene: TRBV7-9; j_gene: TRBJ2-1; d_gene: TRBD2; abundance: NA; CDR3nt: TGTGCCAGCAGCTTAGCCGGGGTCGGTCTAGCGGGGGCCAATGAGCAGTTCTTC; CDR3aa: CASSLAGVGLAGANEQFF
v_gene: TRBV4-3; j_gene: TRBJ2-7; d_gene: TRBD1; abundance: many; CDR3nt: TGCGCCAGCAGCCAAGAGGGGGACAGGGGACCCTACGAGCAGTACTTC; CDR3aa: CASSQEGDRGPYEQYF